This is a list of T cell receptor beta chains from one sample in a study of cytomegalovirus exposure and HLA in healthy donors. The protocol was immunoSEQ multiplex PCR, while the TCRdb copy is restricted to in-frame clones and leaves out a portion. Of about 110,000 clones detected, 76% appear once; the ten largest clones hold 7.7%. Material for sequencing was PBMCs. The receptors were sampled from a woman in her forties or fifties in good health and CMV-seropositive. The CDR3 runs from the conserved cysteine through the conserved F or W. D genes are given only for firm matches.

d_call | j_call | v_call | cdr3_nt | cdr3_aa
NA | TRBJ1-2 | TRBV5-1 | TGCGCCAGCAGCTTGGGAGGAAATAGCTATGGCTACACCTTC | CASSLGGNSYGYTF
NA | TRBJ1-3 | TRBV19 | TGTGCCAGTAGTTCCGACATCCGCTCTGGAAACACCATATATTTT | CASSSDIRSGNTIYF
NA | TRBJ2-6 | TRBV5-5 | TGTGCCAGCAGCTTGGCAGGTTTGGCTGGGGCCAACGTCCTGACTTTC | CASSLAGLAGANVLTF
NA | TRBJ2-7 | TRBV20-1 | TGCAGTGCTAGTGGCCCCTACGAGCAGTACTTC | CSASGPYEQYF
TRBD1 | TRBJ2-5 | TRBV4-3 | TGCGCCAACTCAACGGACAGGGGGGGGGAGGAGACCCAGTACTTC | CANSTDRGGEETQYF
NA | TRBJ2-7 | TRBV19 | TGTGCCAGTAGGTCCGGGTCTTCCTACGAGCAGTACTTC | CASRSGSSYEQYF
NA | TRBJ1-2 | TRBV7-9 | TGTGCCAGCAGCTTAGAAGGGGGCTATGGCTACACCTTC | CASSLEGGYGYTF
NA | TRBJ2-2 | TRBV7-3 | TGTGCCAGCAGCCCTGACACGTATAACACCGGGGAGCTGTTTTTT | CASSPDTYNTGELFF
TRBD2 | TRBJ2-1 | TRBV18 | TGTGCCAGCTCCCCAGGGCTAGCGGGAGAAGATGAGCAGTTCTTC | CASSPGLAGEDEQFF
TRBD1 | TRBJ2-5 | TRBV9 | TGTGCCAGCAGCACCTACGACAGGGAGGAGACCCAGTACTTC | CASSTYDREETQYF
NA | TRBJ2-2 | TRBV12-5 | TGTGCTAGTGGTTTGGGACTTTCCACCGGGGAGCTGTTTTTT | CASGLGLSTGELFF